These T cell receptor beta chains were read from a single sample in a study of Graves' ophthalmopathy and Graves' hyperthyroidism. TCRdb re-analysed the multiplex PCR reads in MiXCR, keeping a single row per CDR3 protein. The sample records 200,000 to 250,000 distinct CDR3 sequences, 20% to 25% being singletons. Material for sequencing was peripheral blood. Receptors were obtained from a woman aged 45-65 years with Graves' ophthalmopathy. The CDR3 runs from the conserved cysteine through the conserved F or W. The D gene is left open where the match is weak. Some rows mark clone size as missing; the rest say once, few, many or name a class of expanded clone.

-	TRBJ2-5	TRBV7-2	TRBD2	TGTGCCAGCAGACAACCGGGACTAGGAGTGGAGACCCAGTACTTC	CASRQPGLGVETQYF
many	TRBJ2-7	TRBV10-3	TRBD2	TGTGCCATCAGTGAAGGCGGGAGCGTCTACGAGCAGTACTTC	CAISEGGSVYEQYF
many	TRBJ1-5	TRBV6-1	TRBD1	TGTGCCAGCTCAGAACAGGGGGCCCCTATTCAGCCCCAGCATTTT	CASSEQGAPIQPQHF
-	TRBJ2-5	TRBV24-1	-	TGTGCCAGCCGGGCCGACGAAGAGACCCAGTACTTC	CASRADEETQYF
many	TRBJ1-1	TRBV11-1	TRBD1	TGTGCCAGCAGCTTACGGTCAGGGGGTGAGAACACTGAAGCTTTCTTT	CASSLRSGGENTEAFF
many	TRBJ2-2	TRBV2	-	TGTGCCAGCAAGTTGCGGGTGATAGGGGGAACCGGGGAGCTGTTTTTT	CASKLRVIGGTGELFF
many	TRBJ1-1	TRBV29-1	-	TGCAGCGTTGAGGATGGAATGAACACTGAAGCTTTCTTT	CSVEDGMNTEAFF
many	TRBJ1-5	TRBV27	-	TGTGCCAGCAGTTTTCGCGGGGGGGGCAATCAGCCCCAGCATTTT	CASSFRGGGNQPQHF
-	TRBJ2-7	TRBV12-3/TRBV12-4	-	TGTGCCAGCAGTCTCCAGGGATCTGGTTCCTACGAGCAGTACTTC	CASSLQGSGSYEQYF
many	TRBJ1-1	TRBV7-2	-	TGTGCACTGAACACTGAAGCTTTCTTT	CALNTEAFF
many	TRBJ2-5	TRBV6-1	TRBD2	TGTGCCAGCAGACCATGGACTAGCGGGAACGAACTCCAGTACTTC	CASRPWTSGNELQYF
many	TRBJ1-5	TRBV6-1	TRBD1	TGTGCCAGCAGTGGACAGGGGGAGGTTCAGCCCCAGCATTTT	CASSGQGEVQPQHF
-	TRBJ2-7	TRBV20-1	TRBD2	TGCAGTGCTGACCTAGCGGGAGTCCTCGAGCAGTACTTC	CSADLAGVLEQYF
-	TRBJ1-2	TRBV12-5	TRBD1	TGTGCTAGTGGTATCGACAGGGATGGCTACACCTTC	CASGIDRDGYTF
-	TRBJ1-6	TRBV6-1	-	TGTGCCAGCAGTGAAGCGTTCGGAACAGGGAGGATCCCCCACTTT	CASSEAFGTGRIPHF
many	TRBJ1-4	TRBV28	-	-	CASSSVRGSNEKLFF
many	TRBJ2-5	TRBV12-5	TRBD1	TGTGCTAGTGGTTCTGGACAGGGTAAAGAGACCCAGTACTTC	CASGSGQGKETQYF
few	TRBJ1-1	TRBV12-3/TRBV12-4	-	TGTGCCAGCAGGATAGGGGGGCGCGGTGAAGCTTTCTTT	CASRIGGRGEAFF
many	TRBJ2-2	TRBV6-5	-	TGTGCCTCCAGCAAAATTCGCGCCCCGAACACCGGGGAGCTGTTTTTT	CASSKIRAPNTGELFF
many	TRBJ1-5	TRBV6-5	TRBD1	TGTGCCAGCAGACGACAGGGAGTTCCCAATCAGCCCCAGCATTTT	CASRRQGVPNQPQHF
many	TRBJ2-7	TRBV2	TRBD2	TGTGCCAGTGCGGGACTAGCGGGAACCTACGAGCAGTACTTC	CASAGLAGTYEQYF
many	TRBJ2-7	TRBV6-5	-	TGTGCCAGCAGTTACCAGGGCCAAAGAGGTTACGAGCAGTACTTC	CASSYQGQRGYEQYF
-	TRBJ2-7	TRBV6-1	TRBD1	TGTGCCAGCAGTCGATTGGGACAGAGCTACGAGCAGTACTTC	CASSRLGQSYEQYF
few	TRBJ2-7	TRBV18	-	TGTGCCAGCTCACCACGATCGTTTGCATCGGGGGAGCAGTACTTC	CASSPRSFASGEQYF
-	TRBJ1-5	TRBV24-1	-	TGTGCCACCAGTGAGGGACCGTCCAGGTATAATAGCAATCAGCCCCAGCATTTT	CATSEGPSRYNSNQPQHF
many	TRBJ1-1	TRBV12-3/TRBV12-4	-	TGTGCCAGCAGTCCTCCGAACAGGCTCGAAGCTTTCTTT	CASSPPNRLEAFF
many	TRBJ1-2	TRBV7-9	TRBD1	TGTGCCAGCAGCTTAGGTGCAGGGGGCTTCTATGGCTACACCTTC	CASSLGAGGFYGYTF
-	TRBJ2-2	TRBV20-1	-	TGCAGTGCTATGGTTGGCACCGGGGAGCTGTTTTTT	CSAMVGTGELFF
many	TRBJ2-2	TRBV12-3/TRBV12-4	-	TGTGCCACCCGGGCCGCGAACACCGGGGAGCTGTTTTTT	CATRAANTGELFF
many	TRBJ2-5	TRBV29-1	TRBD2	TGCAGCGTCTTTAGCGGGAGGGCCCAAGAGACCCAGTACTTC	CSVFSGRAQETQYF
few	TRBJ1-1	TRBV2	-	TGTGCCAGCAGTGCGTTAAGGGGTGAAACTGAAGCTTTCTTT	CASSALRGETEAFF
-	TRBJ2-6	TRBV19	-	TGTGCCAGTATGGGGGGGCGTGGATCCCTGCTATCTGGGGCCAACGTCCTGACTTTC	CASMGGRGSLLSGANVLTF
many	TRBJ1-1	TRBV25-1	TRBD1	TGTGCCAGCAGTGATTGGAACAGGGGAATAGACACTGAAGCTTTCTTT	CASSDWNRGIDTEAFF
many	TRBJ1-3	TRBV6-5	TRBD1	TGTGCCAGCAGTTACTCCGAGACAGGGTCTGGAAACACCATATATTTT	CASSYSETGSGNTIYF
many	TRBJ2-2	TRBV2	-	TGTGCCAGCAGTGTAGAAACGATTCCGAACACCGGGGAGCTGTTTTTT	CASSVETIPNTGELFF
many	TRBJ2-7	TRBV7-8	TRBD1	TGTGCCAGCAGCCCCCGGGGACAGGGGGCCTACGAGCAGTACTTC	CASSPRGQGAYEQYF
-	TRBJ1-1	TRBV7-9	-	TGTGCCAGCAGCTGGCAGGGGCCCCCGACTGAAGCTTTCTTT	CASSWQGPPTEAFF
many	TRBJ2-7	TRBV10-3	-	TGTGCCATCAGATCATCTGCTTCCTACGAGCAGTACTTC	CAIRSSASYEQYF
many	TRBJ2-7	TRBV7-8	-	TGTGCCAGCAGCGCCCAAATCGGGACCCGTGACGAGCAGTACTTC	CASSAQIGTRDEQYF
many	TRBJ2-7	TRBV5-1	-	TGCGCCAGCAGCTTATTCTCTGCGGGTGACTCCTACGAGCAGTACTTC	CASSLFSAGDSYEQYF
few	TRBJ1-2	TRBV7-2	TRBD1	TGTGCCAGCAGCTCCGACAGGGGGCGGGTTGATGGCTACACCTTC	CASSSDRGRVDGYTF
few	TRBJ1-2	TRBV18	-	TGTGCCAGCTCATGGACGGGAGACACCCCGGGCGGCTACACCTTC	CASSWTGDTPGGYTF
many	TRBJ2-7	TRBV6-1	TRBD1	TGTGCCAGCAGTACCCGGGACAGGGGAGTACACGAGCAGTACTTC	CASSTRDRGVHEQYF
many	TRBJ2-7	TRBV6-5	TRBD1	TGTGCCAGCAGTCGGGACGACAGGGCGCTCTACGAGCAGTACTTC	CASSRDDRALYEQYF
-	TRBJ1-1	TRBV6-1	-	TGTGCCAGCAGTGTTGATACAGGGTCGACTGAAGCTTTCTTT	CASSVDTGSTEAFF
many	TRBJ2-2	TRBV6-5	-	TGTGCCAGCAGTTTGGGAATAAACACCGGGGAGCTGTTTTTT	CASSLGINTGELFF
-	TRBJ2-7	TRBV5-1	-	TGCGCCAGCAGCTTGGGCGATTTGAACGAGCAGTACTTC	CASSLGDLNEQYF
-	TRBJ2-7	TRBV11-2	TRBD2	TGTGCCAGCAGCTCCCCGGGACTAGCGGGAGGATTAGAGCAGTACTTC	CASSSPGLAGGLEQYF
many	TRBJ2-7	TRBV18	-	TGTGCCAGCTCACCAACACTGGACGAGGTCGAGCAGTACTTC	CASSPTLDEVEQYF
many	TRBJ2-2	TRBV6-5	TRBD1	TGTGCCAGCAGCCTCACAGGACAGGGTACCGGGGAGCTGTTTTTT	CASSLTGQGTGELFF
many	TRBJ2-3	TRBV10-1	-	TGCGCCAGCAGTTACGACCAGCCGGGGAATACGCAGTATTTT	CASSYDQPGNTQYF
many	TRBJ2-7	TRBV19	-	TGTGCCAGTAGTAGTGGACTTAGGTATGGCGAGCAGTACTTC	CASSSGLRYGEQYF
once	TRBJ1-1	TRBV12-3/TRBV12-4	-	TGTGCCAGCAGTCTCCGGGTGAACACTGAAGCTTTCTTT	CASSLRVNTEAFF